This T cell receptor beta chain was observed in a study of OX40 agonist ivuxolimab in advanced cancers. The protocol was immunoSEQ multiplex PCR, while the TCRdb copy is restricted to in-frame clones and leaves out a portion. The profile shows over 40,000 clones, over 80% of them singletons. The CDR3 extends over 12 amino acids. Germline assignment: CDR1 KGHSH and CDR2 LQKENI. V lost 5 bases, J lost 7 bases, and 11 bases lay in between. Sequenced material: CD4+ or CD8+ T cells sorted from blood, taken in a trial of the OX40 agonist ivuxolimab. The chain is built from TRBV18 and TRBJ1-2; D is possibly TRBD1 (6 bases). The sequence was obtained from an adult with an advanced solid tumor such as melanoma, head and neck, liver or kidney cancer. The CDR3 sequence is CASSSKDSGYTF. In nucleotides, the CDR3 is TGTGCCAGCTCATCAAAGGACAGTGGCTACACCTTC.